This note documents a single T cell receptor beta chain sequence. This entry comes from a study of T cell responses to AZD1222 COVID-19 vaccine. The CDR3 loop spans 14 amino acids. Trimming took 1 base from V and 6 from J, leaving 11 bases between them. CDR1 and CDR2 (germline): SGHTA, FQGNSA. Sequenced by immunoSEQ multiplex PCR; TCRdb stores in-frame clones only, minus some. Among approximately 140,000 clones listed, less than 95% were seen once. This sample comprised peripheral blood, obtained 28 days after the second dose of the MenACWY control vaccine. The clonotype was recovered from an adult who received the MenACWY meningococcal vaccine as a control. This chain links TRBV7-2 with TRBJ2-3, with D perhaps being TRBD1 or TRBD2 (5 bases each). The CDR3 is CASSLVGVYDTQYF. The DNA of the CDR3 is TGTGCCAGCAGCTTAGTGGGGGTTTATGATACGCAGTATTTT.